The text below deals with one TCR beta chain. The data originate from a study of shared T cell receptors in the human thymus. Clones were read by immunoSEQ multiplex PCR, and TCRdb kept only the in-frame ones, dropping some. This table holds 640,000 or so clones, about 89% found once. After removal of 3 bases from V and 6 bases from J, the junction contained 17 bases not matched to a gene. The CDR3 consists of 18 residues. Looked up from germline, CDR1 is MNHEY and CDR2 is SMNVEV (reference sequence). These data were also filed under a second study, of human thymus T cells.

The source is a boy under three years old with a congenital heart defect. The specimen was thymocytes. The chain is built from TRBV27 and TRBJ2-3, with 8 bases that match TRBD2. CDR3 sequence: CASSFRTSGGPSLDTQYF. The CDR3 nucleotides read TGTGCCAGCAGTTTCCGTACTAGCGGTGGGCCAAGTTTGGATACGCAGTATTTT.